This is a list of T cell receptor beta chains from one sample in a study of blood T cell repertoires in COVID-19. Only in-frame clones appear in the TCRdb table, and some are missing; sequencing was by immunoSEQ multiplex PCR. The sample records about 180,000 clones, roughly nine tenths being singletons. Sequencing was performed on peripheral blood. The receptors derive from a man aged 65-85 years with active or convalescent COVID-19. The CDR3 runs from the conserved cysteine through the conserved F or W. D genes are given only for firm matches. Size values are once, few and many counts, or a class for expanded clones, and some rows have none.

j_call,v_call,d_call,clone_size,cdr3_aa,cdr3_nt
TRBJ2-7,TRBV2,TRBD1,.,CASRAGTGGSYEQYF,TGTGCCAGCAGAGCCGGGACAGGGGGAAGCTACGAGCAGTACTTC
TRBJ1-1,TRBV7-8,.,.,CASSLESFLNTEAFF,TGTGCCAGCAGCTTAGAATCCTTCTTGAACACTGAAGCTTTCTTT
TRBJ2-2,TRBV28,.,.,CASSSRGSGNTGELFF,TGTGCCAGCAGTTCCCGGGGAAGCGGCAACACCGGGGAGCTGTTTTTT
TRBJ1-1,TRBV4-1,.,.,CASSLNRAQGTEAFF,TGCGCCAGCAGCCTTAACAGGGCTCAAGGCACTGAAGCTTTCTTT
TRBJ1-6,TRBV5-1,TRBD1,.,CASSSETTGSNSPLHF,TGCGCCAGCAGCTCGGAAACGACAGGGTCTAATTCACCCCTCCACTTT
TRBJ1-5,TRBV7-2,TRBD1,once,CASSLRTGDNQPQHF,TGTGCCAGCAGCTTAAGGACAGGGGACAATCAGCCCCAGCATTTT
TRBJ2-6,TRBV3-1/TRBV3-2,TRBD1,.,CASNSLRDRSSGANVLTF,TGTGCCAGCAACTCTCTTAGGGACAGGAGCTCTGGGGCCAACGTCCTGACTTTC
TRBJ2-1,TRBV3-1/TRBV3-2,TRBD1,.,CASSQDFTGAYNEQFF,TGTGCCAGCAGCCAAGACTTTACAGGGGCCTACAATGAGCAGTTCTTC
TRBJ1-2,TRBV27,.,.,CASSSRGGHSNYGYTF,TGTGCCAGCAGTTCCCGTGGAGGCCATTCTAACTATGGCTACACCTTC
TRBJ2-5,TRBV24-1,TRBD1,.,CATSEGTDRQETQYF,TGTGCCACCAGTGAGGGGACAGATCGCCAAGAGACCCAGTACTTC
TRBJ1-2,TRBV28,.,.,CATSRGGWNYGYTF,TGTGCCACGTCAAGGGGGGGGTGGAACTATGGCTACACCTTC
TRBJ2-5,TRBV15,.,.,CATSRDGRTALETQYF,TGTGCCACCAGCAGAGATGGTAGGACAGCCCTGGAGACCCAGTACTTC
TRBJ2-7,TRBV7-6,TRBD1,.,CASSDYGTVSNEQYF,TGTGCCAGCAGCGATTACGGGACAGTCTCGAACGAGCAGTACTTC
TRBJ2-1,TRBV2,.,.,CASSVGLPIYNEQFF,TGTGCCAGCAGTGTCGGACTCCCAATATACAATGAGCAGTTCTTC